A single sample gave rise to the 20 T cell receptor beta chains below, sequenced in a study of early stage breast cancer tumors. Libraries were prepared by immunoSEQ multiplex PCR; TCRdb keeps only in-frame clonotypes and omits some of them. The top ten hold 12% to 15% of the sample, which has thousands of clones, approximately 70% seen once. Sequencing used normal breast tissue next to the tumor. Receptors were obtained from a person in their sixties with breast cancer.

The chain combines TRBV11-2 with TRBJ1-2, with a weak D call TRBD1 (5 bases). This CDR3 has 13 amino acids. Germline V gene lookup returns CDR1 SGHAT and CDR2 FQNNGV. V gave up 1 base and J gave up 4 bases, with 7 bases separating them. CDR3 protein: CASSLGDGYGYTF. The DNA for the CDR3 is TGTGCCAGCAGCTTAGGGGACGGCTATGGCTACACCTTC.

The chain combines TRBV7-8 with TRBJ2-7, with TRBD1 identical over 9 bases. Germline V gene data show CDR1 as SGHVS and CDR2 as FQNEAQ. This CDR3 has 15 amino acids. V trimming: 6 bases; J trimming: 1 base; junction bases outside the gene matches: 7. The CDR3 nucleotides read TGTGCCAGCAGATGGGGACAGGGCCCGTCCTACGAGCAGTACTTC. Protein product: CASRWGQGPSYEQYF.

The J gene is TRBJ2-5, the V gene TRBV30, with no clear D. The CDR3 contains 12 residues. The germline V gene has CDR1 GTSNPN and CDR2 SVGIG (reference sequence). The V gene lost 4 bases and the J gene lost 1 base, with 7 bases spanning the gap. The CDR3 region is CAWKGRQETQYF. The DNA for the CDR3 is TGTGCCTGGAAAGGGCGCCAAGAGACCCAGTACTTC.

This chain uses TRBV5-1 with TRBJ1-1; TRBD1 matches 7 bases. CDR3 length: 14 residues. Germline CDR1 and CDR2: SGHRS and YFSETQ. The V gene end was trimmed by 5 bases and the J gene end by 1 base; junction bases not matched to a gene: 5. The CDR3, as DNA: TGCGCCAGCAGGGTCGGGACAGCGAACACTGAAGCTTTCTTT. Its protein product is CASRVGTANTEAFF.

V and J are TRBV5-4 and TRBJ2-3; D not resolved. Germline V lookup: CDR1 SGHNT, CDR2 YYREEE (reference sequence). The ends were cut back, 0 bases at V and 5 bases at J, with 7 bases in the middle. The CDR3 spans 13 residues. The CDR3 DNA is TGTGCCAGCAGCTTGGGACCAGGAGATACGCAGTATTTT. Its translation: CASSLGPGDTQYF.

Only one count was recorded for this clone. The V gene is TRBV6-1, the J gene TRBJ2-5, with TRBD2 matching 8 bases. Unmatched junction bases numbered 8, after V lost 3 bases and J lost 5 bases. Germline CDR1 and CDR2: MNHNS and SASEGT. CDR3 length: 15 residues. CDR3 loop: CASSENFRGRETQYF. CDR3 nucleotides: TGTGCCAGCAGTGAGAACTTCCGCGGGAGGGAGACCCAGTACTTC.

The rearrangement joins TRBV2 to TRBJ2-5; perhaps D is TRBD1 or TRBD2 (5 bases each). CDR1 is SNHLY and CDR2 is FYNNEI in the germline V gene. The length of the CDR3 is 13 residues. Trimming left V 6 bases short and J 1 base short, with 9 bases between. The CDR3 DNA is TGTGCCAGCAGGGGGGAAGGCCAAGAGACCCAGTACTTC. This encodes CASRGEGQETQYF. Complete variable domain (other parts from reference TRBV2 and TRBJ2-5): EPEVTQTPSHQVTQMGQEVILRCVPISNHLYFYWYRQILGQKVEFLVSFYNNEISEKSEIFDDQFSVERPDGSNFTLKIRSTKLEDSAMYFCASRGEGQETQYFGPGTRLLVL.

This clone was seen more than once but under ten times. The chain has TRBV28 and TRBJ2-2; a possible D gene is TRBD2 (5 bases). V was shortened by 4 bases and J by 0 bases, with 9 bases between the two germline ends. Germline CDR1 reads MDHEN; CDR2 reads SYDVKM. The CDR3 has 15 amino acids. DNA for the CDR3: TGTGCCAGCAGTTCCCCCGGGACGAACACCGGGGAGCTGTTTTTT. Amino acids: CASSSPGTNTGELFF.

V gene TRBV28 combines with J gene TRBJ2-7, with TRBD2 matching 12 bases. J lost 7 bases, V lost 2 bases, and 3 bases had no gene match. The CDR3 totals 14 residues. Per germline, CDR1 MDHEN and CDR2 SYDVKM. As DNA, the CDR3 is TGTGCCAGCAGTTTACTAGCGGGAGGGCGTGAGCAGTACTTC. Encoded protein: CASSLLAGGREQYF.

This sequence joins TRBV2 and TRBJ2-7; D is possibly TRBD1 or TRBD2 (5 bases each). Germline assignment: CDR1 SNHLY and CDR2 FYNNEI. The V end lost 6 bases, the J end lost 0 bases, and 24 bases lay between the germline ends. This CDR3 contains 18 residues. CDR3 sequence (DNA): TGTGCCAGCAGCCACCCTCATAGGGGAAGGGGAGTCTCCTACGAGCAGTACTTC. It is translated as CASSHPHRGRGVSYEQYF.

This chain joins TRBV6-5 and TRBJ2-2; 13 bases map to TRBD2. J lost 5 bases, V lost 6 bases, and 3 bases had no gene match. This CDR3 spans 15 amino acids. Germline V gene data show CDR1 as MNHEY and CDR2 as SVGAGI. The CDR3 loop reads CASSLTSGGTGELFF. CDR3 sequence (DNA): TGTGCCAGCAGCTTGACTAGCGGGGGGACCGGGGAGCTGTTTTTT.

J is TRBJ2-7 and V is TRBV2; TRBD1 matches at 7 bases. The CDR3 length is 15 residues. The V gene's germline CDR1 is SNHLY and CDR2 FYNNEI. The V gene end was trimmed by 7 bases and the J gene end by 2 bases; junction bases not matched to a gene: 11. In nucleotides, the CDR3 is TGTGCCAGCAAGTCGCCCGGGACAGAGGCCTACGAGCAGTACTTC. It specifies CASKSPGTEAYEQYF.

This chain connects TRBV19 to TRBJ2-3; the match to TRBD2 covers 13 bases. The ends lost 4 bases at V and 2 bases at J; junction bases unmatched: 9. CDR1 and CDR2 (germline): LNHDA, SQIVND (reference sequence). CDR3 size: 18 residues. The CDR3 region is CASSKGPGTSGITDTQYF. The CDR3 region has the DNA TGTGCCAGTAGTAAAGGTCCAGGGACTAGCGGGATCACAGATACGCAGTATTTT.

This clone has more than one count but fewer than ten. The V and J genes are TRBV19 and TRBJ2-2; 8 nucleotides align to TRBD1. The trim removed 6 bases at V and 0 bases at J, leaving 3 bases unmatched. The CDR3 length is 15 residues. Germline values: CDR1 LNHDA, CDR2 SQIVND (reference sequence). As DNA, the CDR3 is TGTGCCAGTAGGGTGGGACAGGCGAACACCGGGGAGCTGTTTTTT. It encodes CASRVGQANTGELFF.

The chain has TRBV5-1 and TRBJ2-7; 10 nucleotides align to TRBD1. Germline V gene lookup returns CDR1 SGHRS and CDR2 YFSETQ. The CDR3 covers 16 residues. J gave up 5 bases and V 3 bases, and 11 bases lay outside the gene matches. CDR3 amino acids: CASSYFPGQGTDEQYF. The DNA for the CDR3 is TGCGCCAGCAGCTATTTTCCGGGACAGGGGACAGACGAGCAGTACTTC.

The J gene is TRBJ1-5, the V gene TRBV10-1; D unclear. Germline V gene data show CDR1 as WNHNN and CDR2 as SYGVQD (reference sequence). Trimming left V 5 bases short and J 5 bases short, with 7 bases between. The CDR3 runs 12 residues. The CDR3 loop reads CASSSGDQPQHF. CDR3 nucleotide sequence: TGCGCCAGCAGTTCGGGTGATCAGCCCCAGCATTTT.

The chain joins TRBV29-1 to TRBJ2-3; 9 nucleotides line up with TRBD1. CDR1 SQVTM and CDR2 ANQGSEA come from the germline V gene. V gave up 6 bases and J gave up 8 bases; unmatched junction bases: 9. The CDR3 spans 13 residues. The chain's CDR3 is CSVTIQGAGTQYF. The CDR3 DNA reads as TGCAGCGTGACGATACAGGGGGCGGGTACGCAGTATTTT.

The V call is TRBV29-1, the J call TRBJ2-3; TRBD2 aligns across 8 bases. With V trimmed by 4 bases and J by 4 bases, 16 bases remained unmatched. The CDR3 is 17 amino acids. Germline V lookup: CDR1 SQVTM, CDR2 ANQGSEA. CDR3 residues: CSVARVAGGTTPDTQYF. CDR3 bases: TGCAGCGTTGCGAGAGTGGCGGGAGGCACCACACCAGATACGCAGTATTTT.

The rearrangement uses TRBV19 and TRBJ1-5; tentative D call: TRBD1 (5 bases). The CDR3 has 14 residues. V was pared by 6 bases and J by 4 bases, with 13 bases between. The germline gives CDR1 LNHDA, CDR2 SQIVND (reference sequence). Here the CDR3 reads CASSYTQGNQPQHF. The CDR3 DNA reads as TGTGCCAGTAGCTACACCCAGGGAAATCAGCCCCAGCATTTT.

V and J are TRBV27 and TRBJ1-1; 7 bases line up with TRBD1. Losses at the gene ends were 2 bases for V and 1 base for J; bases not matched to a gene: 1. Germline values: CDR1 MNHEY, CDR2 SMNVEV (reference sequence). The CDR3 runs 14 residues. The CDR3 is CASSLTGENTEAFF. The CDR3, as DNA: TGTGCCAGCAGTTTAACAGGGGAGAACACTGAAGCTTTCTTT.